This T cell receptor beta chain was found in a study of T cells after yellow fever vaccination. Across the study: It was SMART-Seq v4 Ultra Low Input that prepared the fractions with low cell numbers. General study findings and limits: Overall, a small share of clonotypes was seen in both CD4 and CD8 compartments.

This clonotype was seen at least ten times. The antigen is unknown. TCRdb reanalysed the 5' RACE reads using MiXCR and keeps one entry per CDR3 protein. The table has some 240,000 distinct CDR3 sequences, approximately 3% seen once. The sequence was obtained from a young man who received the YFV17D yellow fever vaccine. This material consisted of CD4+ T cells sorted from PBMCs, taken 10 days after the yellow fever booster vaccination.

The CDR3 is CASSYSYGTGPFGEQYF. DNA of the CDR3: TGTGCCAGCAGTTACTCGTATGGGACAGGCCCTTTTGGGGAGCAGTACTTC. This chain joins TRBV6-6 and TRBJ2-7; 8 bases fit TRBD1. J lost 7 bases, V lost 0 bases, and 14 bases had no gene match. There are 17 residues in the CDR3. From germline, CDR1 is MNHNY and CDR2 SVGAGI (reference sequence).